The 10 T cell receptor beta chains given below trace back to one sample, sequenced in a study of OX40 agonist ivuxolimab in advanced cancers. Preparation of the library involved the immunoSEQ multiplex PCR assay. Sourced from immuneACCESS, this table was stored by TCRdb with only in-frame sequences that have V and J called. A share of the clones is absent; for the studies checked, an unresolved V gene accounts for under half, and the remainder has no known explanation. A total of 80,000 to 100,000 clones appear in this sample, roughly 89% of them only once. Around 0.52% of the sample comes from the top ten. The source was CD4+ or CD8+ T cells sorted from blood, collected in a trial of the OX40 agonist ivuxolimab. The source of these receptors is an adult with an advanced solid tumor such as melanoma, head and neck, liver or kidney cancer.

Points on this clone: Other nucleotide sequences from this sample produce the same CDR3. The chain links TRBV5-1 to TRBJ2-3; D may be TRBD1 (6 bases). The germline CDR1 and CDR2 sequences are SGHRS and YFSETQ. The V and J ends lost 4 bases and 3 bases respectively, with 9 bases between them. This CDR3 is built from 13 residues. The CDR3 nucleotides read TGCGCCAGCAGCCTGACAGGTACAGATACGCAGTATTTT. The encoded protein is CASSLTGTDTQYF.

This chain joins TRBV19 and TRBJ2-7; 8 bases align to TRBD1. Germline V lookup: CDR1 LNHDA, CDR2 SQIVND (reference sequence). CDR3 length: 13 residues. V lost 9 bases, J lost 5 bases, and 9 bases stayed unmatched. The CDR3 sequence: CASQLTGDDEQYF. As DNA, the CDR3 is TGTGCCAGCCAACTGACAGGGGATGACGAGCAGTACTTC.

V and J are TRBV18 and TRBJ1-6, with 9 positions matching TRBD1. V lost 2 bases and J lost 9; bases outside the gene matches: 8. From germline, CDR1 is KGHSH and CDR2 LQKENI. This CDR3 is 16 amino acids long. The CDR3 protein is CASSPVPGTGISPLHF. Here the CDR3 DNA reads TGTGCCAGCTCACCAGTCCCCGGGACAGGGATTTCACCCCTCCACTTT.

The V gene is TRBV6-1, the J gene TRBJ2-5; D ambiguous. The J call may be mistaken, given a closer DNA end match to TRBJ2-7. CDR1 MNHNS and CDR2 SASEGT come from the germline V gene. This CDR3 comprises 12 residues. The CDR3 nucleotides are TGTGCCAGCAGAGCACGCTACTACGAGCAGTACTTC. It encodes CASRARYYEQYF.

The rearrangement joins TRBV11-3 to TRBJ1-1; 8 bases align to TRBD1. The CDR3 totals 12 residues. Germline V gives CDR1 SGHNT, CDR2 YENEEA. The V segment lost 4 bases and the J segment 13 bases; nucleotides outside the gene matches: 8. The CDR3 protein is CASSSEDRVVFF. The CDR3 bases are TGTGCCAGCAGCTCCGAGGACAGGGTGGTTTTCTTT.

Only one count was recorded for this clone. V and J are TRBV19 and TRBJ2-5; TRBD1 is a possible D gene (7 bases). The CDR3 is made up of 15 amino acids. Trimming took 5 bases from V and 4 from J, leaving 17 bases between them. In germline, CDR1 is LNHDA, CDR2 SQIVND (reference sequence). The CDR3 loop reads CASSPAGGTRETQYF. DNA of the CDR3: TGTGCCAGTAGTCCAGCAGGGGGGACGAGAGAGACCCAGTACTTC.

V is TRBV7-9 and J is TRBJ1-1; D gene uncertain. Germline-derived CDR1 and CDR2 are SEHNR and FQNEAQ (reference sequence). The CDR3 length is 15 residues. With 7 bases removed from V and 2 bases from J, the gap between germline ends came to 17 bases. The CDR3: CASNEGGFLNTEAFF. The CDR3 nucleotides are TGTGCCAGCAACGAGGGCGGGTTTTTAAACACTGAAGCTTTCTTT. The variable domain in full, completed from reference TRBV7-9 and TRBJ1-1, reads DTGVSQNPRHKITKRGQNVTFRCDPISEHNRLYWYRQTLGQGPEFLTYFQNEAQLEKSRLLSDRFSAERPKGSFSTLEIQRTEQGDSAMYLCASNEGGFLNTEAFFGQGTRLTVV.

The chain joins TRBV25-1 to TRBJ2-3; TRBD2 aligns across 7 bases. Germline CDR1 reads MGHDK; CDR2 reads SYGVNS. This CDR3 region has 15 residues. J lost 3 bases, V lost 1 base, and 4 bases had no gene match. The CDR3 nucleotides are TGTGCCAGCAGTGAATTATGGGGGGGAACAGATACGCAGTATTTT. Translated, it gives CASSELWGGTDTQYF.

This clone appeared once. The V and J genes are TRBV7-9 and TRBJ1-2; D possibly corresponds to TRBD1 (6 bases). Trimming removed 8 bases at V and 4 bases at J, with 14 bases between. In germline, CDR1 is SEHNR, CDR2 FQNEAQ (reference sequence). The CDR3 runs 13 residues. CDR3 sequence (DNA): TGTGCCAGCCGGGGGGCAGGGGCCTATGGCTACACCTTC. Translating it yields CASRGAGAYGYTF.

For the CDR3, the DNA is TGCGCCAGCAGCCTCGTGGACAGGGGCAATCAGCCCCAGCATTTT. Its translation is CASSLVDRGNQPQHF. The rearrangement links TRBV4-1 to TRBJ1-5; 8 bases fit TRBD1. V was clipped by 4 bases and J by 2 bases; unmatched bases: 4. The germline gives CDR1 MGHRA, CDR2 YSYEKL. This CDR3 region has 15 residues.